These T cell receptor beta chains were read from a single sample in a study of pediatric ulcerative colitis. Using immunoSEQ multiplex PCR, the repertoire was profiled, and TCRdb retains in-frame clones only, with some absent. The table lists tens of thousands of clones, approximately 73% of them singletons. Source material: gut tissue. These receptor sequences come from a boy between 10 and 17 years old with moderate ulcerative colitis. Both conserved end residues are part of each CDR3. The D gene is left open where the match is weak. Clone sizes are given selectively: once, few, many, or a class where the clone is expanded.

>-|TRBV14|TRBJ2-3|-
CASSHPDTQYF
TGTGCCAGCAGCCACCCAGATACGCAGTATTTT
>-|TRBV2|TRBJ2-7|-
CASKSDSPSYEQYF
TGTGCCAGCAAATCGGACAGCCCCTCCTACGAGCAGTACTTC
>-|TRBV6-1|TRBJ2-7|TRBD1
CASSGMGQGDEQYF
TGTGCCAGCAGTGGAATGGGACAGGGGGACGAGCAGTACTTC
>-|TRBV5-1|TRBJ1-2|TRBD1
CASRPTGDNYGYTF
TGCGCCAGCAGACCCACAGGGGATAACTATGGCTACACCTTC
>-|TRBV29-1|TRBJ2-5|TRBD1
CSVRDRGEETQYF
TGCAGCGTGAGGGACAGGGGGGAAGAGACCCAGTACTTC
>few|TRBV2|TRBJ2-2|-
CASSEVNTGELFF
TGTGCCAGCAGTGAGGTGAACACCGGGGAGCTGTTTTTT
>-|TRBV7-7|TRBJ2-1|TRBD1
CASSLAQWTGIEEQFF
TGTGCTAGCAGCTTAGCCCAGTGGACAGGGATCGAGGAGCAGTTCTTC
>-|TRBV10-3|TRBJ1-4|TRBD1
CAIRPGQGVEKLFF
TGTGCCATCAGACCGGGACAGGGAGTTGAAAAACTGTTTTTT
>-|TRBV25-1|TRBJ1-1|-
CASSQGQAVTEAFF
TGTGCCAGCAGTCAAGGCCAGGCAGTCACTGAAGCTTTCTTT
>-|TRBV9|TRBJ2-2|-
CASSAPTGAHTGELFF
TGTGCCAGCAGCGCCCCAACCGGGGCGCACACCGGGGAGCTGTTTTTT
>-|TRBV7-2|TRBJ2-7|TRBD1
CASSLGPGTGEYEQYF
TGTGCCAGCAGCTTAGGCCCCGGGACAGGGGAATACGAGCAGTACTTC
>-|TRBV19|TRBJ1-1|TRBD1
CASSIDRGTGSWGTEAFF
TGTGCCAGTAGTATAGATCGTGGGACAGGGTCGTGGGGCACTGAAGCTTTCTTT
>once|TRBV28|TRBJ1-3|TRBD1
CASSRTGVGNTIYF
TGTGCCAGCAGCCGAACAGGGGTTGGAAACACCATATATTTT
>-|TRBV7-9|TRBJ1-1|-
CASSLGRTENTEAFF
TGTGCCAGCAGCTTGGGGAGGACGGAGAACACTGAAGCTTTCTTT
>-|TRBV7-8|TRBJ2-7|-
CASSPGGDRYEQYF
TGTGCCAGCAGCCCAGGCGGGGACCGCTACGAGCAGTACTTC
>-|TRBV4-3|TRBJ1-4|-
CASSQAERNEKLFF
TGCGCCAGCAGCCAGGCCGAGAGAAATGAAAAACTGTTTTTT
>few|TRBV6-5|TRBJ1-3|-
CASSWGGSSGNTIYF
TGTGCCAGCAGTTGGGGGGGGAGCTCTGGAAACACCATATATTTT
>-|TRBV7-8|TRBJ2-7|-
CASSFGNSRSSYEQYF
TGTGCCAGCAGCTTCGGGAACAGTCGGAGCTCCTACGAGCAGTACTTC
>few|TRBV6-5|TRBJ1-2|TRBD1
CASSYLTGGGYTF
TGTGCCAGCAGTTACCTGACAGGGGGAGGCTACACCTTC
>-|TRBV29-1|TRBJ2-7|TRBD1
CSVQDRSPYEQYF
TGCAGCGTACAGGACAGGTCGCCCTACGAGCAGTACTTC
>-|TRBV6-6|TRBJ2-7|-
CASSYPRDGRYEQYF
TGTGCCAGCAGTTACCCCCGGGACGGCCGCTACGAGCAGTACTTC
>-|TRBV10-1|TRBJ2-1|TRBD1
CASSDGQGARNEQFF
TGCGCCAGCAGTGACGGGCAGGGGGCGCGCAATGAGCAGTTCTTC
>once|TRBV11-2|TRBJ1-3|-
CASSLSQTGNTIYF
TGTGCCAGCAGCTTAAGTCAGACTGGAAACACCATATATTTT
>-|TRBV11-3|TRBJ2-5|-
CASSSRRDQETQYF
TGTGCCAGCAGCTCCCGGAGAGACCAAGAGACCCAGTACTTC
>few|TRBV19|TRBJ2-7|TRBD1
CASSMTGRRDEQYF
TGTGCCAGTAGTATGACAGGGCGTCGGGACGAGCAGTACTTC
>few|TRBV6-5|TRBJ1-1|-
CASSYGLMNTEAFF
TGTGCCAGCAGTTACGGGCTGATGAACACTGAAGCTTTCTTT
>-|TRBV5-4|TRBJ2-7|TRBD2
CASSLGLASYEQYF
TGTGCCAGCAGCTTGGGACTAGCGAGCTACGAGCAGTACTTC
>-|TRBV19|TRBJ1-6|-
CASSISGVGSPLHF
TGTGCCAGTAGTATCTCAGGGGTTGGCTCACCCCTCCACTTT
>few|TRBV18|TRBJ1-1|TRBD1
CASSETGHTEAFF
TGTGCCAGCTCAGAGACAGGGCACACTGAAGCTTTCTTT
>-|TRBV14|TRBJ2-3|-
CASREQNTDTQYF
TGTGCCAGCCGGGAACAGAACACAGATACGCAGTATTTT
>few|TRBV9|TRBJ1-4|-
CASSTWDGVVEKLFF
TGTGCCAGCAGCACCTGGGACGGAGTGGTTGAAAAACTGTTTTTT
>-|TRBV29-1|TRBJ2-5|-
CSVCQAARETQYF
TGCAGCGTTTGCCAAGCAGCGCGGGAGACCCAGTACTTC
>-|TRBV6-1|TRBJ2-2|-
CASSEWRVIAGELFF
TGTGCCAGCAGTGAATGGCGGGTGATCGCCGGGGAGCTGTTTTTT
>-|TRBV4-1|TRBJ1-1|-
CASSQERGTAAFF
TGCGCCAGCAGCCAAGAGAGGGGAACGGCAGCTTTCTTT
>few|TRBV25-1|TRBJ2-1|TRBD2
CASSEYGGLARNNEQFF
TGTGCCAGCAGTGAATACGGGGGACTAGCGAGAAACAATGAGCAGTTCTTC
>-|TRBV30|TRBJ1-5|-
CAWSVGQGGQPQHF
TGTGCCTGGAGTGTAGGTCAGGGAGGTCAGCCCCAGCATTTT
>once|TRBV10-3|TRBJ2-3|-
CAISPRGGTDTQYF
TGTGCCATCAGCCCTCGGGGTGGCACAGATACGCAGTATTTT
>-|TRBV30|TRBJ2-1|TRBD2
CAWHRLAGNNEQFF
TGTGCCTGGCATCGACTAGCGGGGAACAATGAGCAGTTCTTC
>-|TRBV7-8|TRBJ2-7|-
CASSLRNTVLSSYEQYF
TGTGCCAGCAGCCTACGGAACACAGTCCTGAGCTCCTACGAGCAGTACTTC
>-|TRBV2|TRBJ1-2|-
CASSDEGLTNYGYTF
TGTGCCAGCAGTGATGAAGGTCTTACTAACTATGGCTACACCTTC
>-|TRBV9|TRBJ2-1|-
CASSVEGGSYNEQFF
TGTGCCAGCAGCGTCGAGGGGGGTTCCTACAATGAGCAGTTCTTC
>-|TRBV9|TRBJ1-1|-
CASSVLGGEAFF
TGTGCCAGCAGCGTACTCGGCGGCGAAGCTTTCTTT
>-|TRBV11-2|TRBJ2-7|-
CASSLAGISYEQYF
TGTGCCAGCAGCTTAGCCGGAATCTCCTACGAGCAGTACTTC
>-|TRBV25-1|TRBJ2-5|-
CASSDPAGVETQYF
TGTGCCAGCAGTGACCCCGCTGGGGTGGAGACCCAGTACTTC
>-|TRBV29-1|TRBJ2-3|TRBD2
CSVDVREVWADTQYF
TGCAGCGTTGATGTGCGGGAGGTTTGGGCAGATACGCAGTATTTT
>-|TRBV11-2|TRBJ2-1|-
CASSGRDHPTHEQFF
TGTGCCAGCAGCGGCAGGGACCATCCGACCCATGAGCAGTTCTTC
>-|TRBV5-1|TRBJ1-5|-
CASSLEGDSNQPQHF
TGCGCCAGCAGCCTAGAGGGGGATAGCAATCAGCCCCAGCATTTT
>-|TRBV5-1|TRBJ2-1|-
CASSLASTSPEQFF
TGCGCCAGCAGCTTGGCCTCTACTAGTCCTGAGCAGTTCTTC
>-|TRBV7-6|TRBJ1-3|-
CASRKAGRSGNTIYF
TGTGCCAGCAGGAAAGCAGGGAGGTCTGGAAACACCATATATTTT
>-|TRBV10-3|TRBJ1-1|-
CATFDLMNTEAFF
TGTGCCACGTTCGATTTAATGAACACTGAAGCTTTCTTT
>-|TRBV29-1|TRBJ1-1|TRBD1
CSAGGGGNTEAFF
TGCAGCGCTGGAGGGGGCGGGAACACTGAAGCTTTCTTT
>-|TRBV6-1|TRBJ1-5|-
CASKSYSNQPQHF
TGTGCCAGCAAAAGTTATAGCAATCAGCCCCAGCATTTT
>-|TRBV10-3|TRBJ1-4|-
CAISDRVNEKLFF
TGTGCCATCAGTGACAGGGTTAATGAAAAACTGTTTTTT
>-|TRBV28|TRBJ2-1|TRBD2
CASTEETSGRYEQFF
TGTGCCAGCACCGAAGAGACTAGCGGGAGGTATGAGCAGTTCTTC
>once|TRBV6-5|TRBJ1-3|-
CASSYSTYSGNTIYF
TGTGCCAGCAGTTACTCGACGTACTCTGGAAACACCATATATTTT
>once|TRBV11-2|TRBJ2-1|-
CASSLDNEQFF
TGTGCCAGCAGCTTAGATAATGAGCAGTTCTTC
>-|TRBV25-1|TRBJ2-1|TRBD1
CASSEWGRGSYNEQFF
TGTGCCAGCAGTGAATGGGGCAGGGGGTCCTACAATGAGCAGTTCTTC
>-|TRBV4-1|TRBJ2-1|TRBD2
CASSPTSGANNEQFF
TGCGCCAGCAGCCCCACTAGCGGGGCCAACAATGAGCAGTTCTTC